The 16 T cell receptor beta chains given below trace back to one sample, sequenced in a study of cytomegalovirus exposure and HLA in healthy donors. The PCR made use of 60 Vbeta and 13 Jbeta primers. This table comes from immunoSEQ multiplex PCR, and its TCRdb copy is limited to in-frame clones, with some not included. The sample shows roughly 190,000 clones, around 79% of them seen only once. Sample: PBMCs. The origin of the receptors is a woman aged 50 to 60 in good health and CMV-seronegative.

Only a few counts were recorded for this clone. The rearrangement links TRBV9 to TRBJ1-1, with a tentative D call TRBD1 (5 bases). The germline CDR1 and CDR2 sequences are SGDLS and YYNGEE. This CDR3 spans 15 amino acids. V gave up 0 bases and J gave up 3 bases, with 12 bases separating them. This chain's CDR3 is CASSVASGRYTEAFF. DNA for the CDR3: TGTGCCAGCAGCGTAGCATCAGGGAGGTACACTGAAGCTTTCTTT.

The chain links TRBV2 to TRBJ1-5; no definite D call. The germline V and J ends were trimmed by 7 bases and 2 bases, with 9 bases remaining between them. The CDR3 sequence is 13 residues long. From germline, CDR1 is SNHLY and CDR2 FYNNEI. The CDR3 reads CASTPSGNQPQHF. CDR3 coding DNA: TGTGCCAGCACCCCTAGCGGCAATCAGCCCCAGCATTTT.

The chain couples TRBV5-6 to TRBJ1-5; TRBD1 aligns across 9 bases. Germline CDR1 SGHDT, CDR2 YYEEEE. The ends lost 2 bases at V and 5 bases at J; junction bases unmatched: 8. The CDR3 sequence is 16 residues long. CDR3 region: CASSFYRGLRDQPQHF. The CDR3 DNA follows: TGTGCCAGCAGCTTTTACAGGGGGCTACGGGATCAGCCCCAGCATTTT. Full variable domain (outside the CDR3, taken from reference TRBV5-6 and TRBJ1-5): DAGVTQSPTHLIKTRGQQVTLRCSPKSGHDTVSWYQQALGQGPQFIFQYYEEEERQRGNFPDRFSGHQFPNYSSELNVNALLLGDSALYLCASSFYRGLRDQPQHFGDGTRLSIL.

The gene calls are TRBV7-9 and TRBJ2-1; D unclear. The germline V and J ends were trimmed by 1 base and 6 bases, with 10 bases remaining between them. The CDR3 is 14 residues long. Germline V gives CDR1 SEHNR, CDR2 FQNEAQ (reference sequence). CDR3 residues: CASSLELNLNEQFF. The CDR3 DNA is TGTGCCAGCAGCTTAGAACTCAATCTCAATGAGCAGTTCTTC.

This clone was seen only a few times. The chain recombines TRBV27 with TRBJ2-7; 8 bases agree with TRBD2. V shed 0 bases, J shed 3 bases, and the junction held 4 bases outside the gene matches. Germline CDR1 and CDR2: MNHEY and SMNVEV (reference sequence). The CDR3 spans 15 residues. The CDR3 loop is CASSLSGLAGYEQYF. The CDR3 nucleotides read TGTGCCAGCAGTTTATCTGGTCTAGCGGGCTACGAGCAGTACTTC.

This clone was seen ten or more times. V gene TRBV29-1 combines with J gene TRBJ1-1; D may be TRBD1 (6 bases). In germline, CDR1 is SQVTM, CDR2 ANQGSEA. Between the trimmed V and J ends, which lost 5 bases and 4 bases, there was a span of 8 bases. CDR3 length: 11 amino acids. The CDR3 region has the DNA TGCAGCGTTATGGGGGCCACTGAAGCTTTCTTT. Translation gives CSVMGATEAFF.

V and J are TRBV7-2 and TRBJ1-4, with D unclear. The germline V gene has CDR1 SGHTA and CDR2 FQGNSA. This CDR3 has 15 amino acids. Trimming shortened V by 6 bases and J by 10 bases, and 21 bases separated the two germline ends. CDR3 region: CASRKSLTQGGKLFF. The CDR3 DNA reads as TGTGCCAGCAGGAAAAGCTTAACCCAAGGCGGAAAACTGTTTTTT.

This chain connects TRBV19 to TRBJ1-2, with D perhaps matching TRBD1 (5 bases). Germline V lookup: CDR1 LNHDA, CDR2 SQIVND (reference sequence). Between the trimmed V and J ends, which lost 1 base and 8 bases, there was a span of 20 bases. CDR3 length: 16 residues. In DNA, the CDR3 is TGTGCCAGTAGTATAGGGTCCGGGAGCAGGGAGAAGGGCTACACCTTC. This encodes CASSIGSGSREKGYTF.

This clone appeared once. The V call is TRBV5-8, the J call TRBJ1-4, with D unclear. The germline gives CDR1 SGHTS, CDR2 YDEGEE. The CDR3 runs to 16 residues. V was cut by 3 bases and J by 6 bases, with 18 bases left in between. The CDR3 DNA follows: TGTGCCAGCAGCTCGCCAGACCTCCGCGGTGATGAAAAACTGTTTTTT. Translating gives CASSSPDLRGDEKLFF.

The chain recombines TRBV27 with TRBJ1-2; 8 bases are shared with TRBD1. This CDR3 comprises 14 residues. After removal of 5 bases from V and 4 bases from J, the junction contained 6 bases not matched to a gene. Germline assignment: CDR1 MNHEY and CDR2 SMNVEV (reference sequence). CDR3 amino acids: CASSQGASVYGYTF. As DNA, the CDR3 is TGTGCCAGCAGTCAGGGGGCTTCAGTCTATGGCTACACCTTC.

V gene TRBV7-3 combines with J gene TRBJ2-3; D is undetermined. Germline lookup yields CDR1 SGHTA and CDR2 FQGTGA. Between the trimmed V and J ends, which lost 5 bases and 2 bases, there was a span of 14 bases. CDR3 length: 15 residues. CDR3 loop: CASSLTTLSTDTQYF. The CDR3 DNA reads as TGTGCCAGCAGCCTTACGACTCTCTCCACAGATACGCAGTATTTT.

V and J are TRBV19 and TRBJ1-3; 8 bases are shared with TRBD1. The CDR3 spans 15 residues. From germline, CDR1 is LNHDA and CDR2 SQIVND (reference sequence). The V gene end was trimmed by 1 base and the J gene end by 4 bases; junction bases not matched to a gene: 3. The CDR3 loop reads CASSIGRGRGNTIYF. The CDR3 bases are TGTGCCAGTAGTATAGGCAGGGGGCGCGGAAACACCATATATTTT.

J is TRBJ1-2 and V is TRBV19; 8 positions agree with TRBD1. CDR3 length equals 11 residues. V shed 4 bases and J 10 bases; nucleotides not matched to a gene: 2. The V gene's germline CDR1 is LNHDA and CDR2 SQIVND (reference sequence). The CDR3 sequence is CASSTGQAYTF. The CDR3 DNA sequence: TGTGCCAGTAGTACGGGACAGGCCTACACCTTC.

The CDR3: CASSRLGQTTNEKLFF. Written as DNA, the CDR3 is TGTGCCAGCAGTAGACTCGGACAGACAACTAATGAAAAACTGTTTTTT. The chain is built from TRBV27 and TRBJ1-4, with D perhaps matching TRBD1 (6 bases). Trimming pared 5 bases from V and 0 bases from J, leaving 13 bases between. Germline V gives CDR1 MNHEY, CDR2 SMNVEV (reference sequence). This CDR3 comprises 16 residues.

The rearrangement joins TRBV9 to TRBJ1-3, with a possible D match to TRBD1 (6 bases). Trimming took 0 bases from V and 0 from J, leaving 10 bases between them. Per germline, CDR1 SGDLS and CDR2 YYNGEE. CDR3 length: 16 residues. In nucleotides, the CDR3 is TGTGCCAGCAGCGTAGCGAGGACAGCCTCTGGAAACACCATATATTTT. This encodes CASSVARTASGNTIYF. The full variable domain, rest sourced from reference TRBV9 and TRBJ1-3, is DSGVTQTPKHLITATGQRVTLRCSPRSGDLSVYWYQQSLDQGLQFLIQYYNGEERAKGNILERFSAQQFPDLHSELNLSSLELGDSALYFCASSVARTASGNTIYFGEGSWLTVV.

The gene calls are TRBV28 and TRBJ1-1; D is ambiguous. Germline CDR1 reads MDHEN; CDR2 reads SYDVKM. The CDR3 is 14 amino acids. The ends were cut back, 4 bases at V and 2 bases at J, with 11 bases in the middle. DNA of the CDR3: TGTGCCAGCAGTTCCCACCGACACAACACTGAAGCTTTCTTT. This codes for CASSSHRHNTEAFF. Variable domain in full (rest from reference TRBV28 and TRBJ1-1): DVKVTQSSRYLVKRTGEKVFLECVQDMDHENMFWYRQDPGLGLRLIYFSYDVKMKEKGDIPEGYSVSREKKERFSLILESASTNQTSMYLCASSSHRHNTEAFFGQGTRLTVV.